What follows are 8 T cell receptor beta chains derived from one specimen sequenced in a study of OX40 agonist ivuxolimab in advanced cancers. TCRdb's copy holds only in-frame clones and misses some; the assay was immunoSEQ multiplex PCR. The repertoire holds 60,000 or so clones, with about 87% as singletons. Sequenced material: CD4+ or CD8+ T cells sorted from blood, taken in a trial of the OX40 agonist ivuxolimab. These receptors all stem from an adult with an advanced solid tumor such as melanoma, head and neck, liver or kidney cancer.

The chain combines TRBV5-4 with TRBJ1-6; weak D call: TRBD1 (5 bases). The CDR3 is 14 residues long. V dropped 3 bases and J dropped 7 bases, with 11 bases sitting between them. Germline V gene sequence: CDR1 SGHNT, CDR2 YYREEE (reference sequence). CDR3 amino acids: CASSSRDANSPLHF. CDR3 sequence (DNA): TGTGCCAGCAGCTCTCGGGACGCCAATTCACCCCTCCACTTT.

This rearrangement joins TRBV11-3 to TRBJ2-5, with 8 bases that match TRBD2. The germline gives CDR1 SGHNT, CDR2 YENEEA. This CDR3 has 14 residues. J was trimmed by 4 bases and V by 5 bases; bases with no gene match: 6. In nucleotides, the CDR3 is TGTGCCAGCAGCCTCCGGGGGGGGGCAGAGACCCAGTACTTC. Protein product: CASSLRGGAETQYF.

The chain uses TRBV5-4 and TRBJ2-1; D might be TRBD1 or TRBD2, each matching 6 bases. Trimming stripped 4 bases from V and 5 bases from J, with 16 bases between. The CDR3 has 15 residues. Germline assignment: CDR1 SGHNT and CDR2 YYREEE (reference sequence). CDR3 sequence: CASSRGPSRDNEQFF. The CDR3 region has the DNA TGTGCCAGCAGCCGGGGGCCTAGCAGAGACAATGAGCAGTTCTTC.

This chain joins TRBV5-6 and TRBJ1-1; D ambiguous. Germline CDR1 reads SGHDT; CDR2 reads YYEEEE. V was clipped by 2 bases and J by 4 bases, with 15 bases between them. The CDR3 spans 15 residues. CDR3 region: CASSFYTSQATEAFF. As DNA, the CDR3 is TGTGCCAGCAGCTTTTACACCTCCCAAGCCACTGAAGCTTTCTTT.

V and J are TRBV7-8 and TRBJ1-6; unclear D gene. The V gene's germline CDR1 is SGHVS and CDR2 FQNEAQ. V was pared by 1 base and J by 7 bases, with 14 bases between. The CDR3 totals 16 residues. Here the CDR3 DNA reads TGTGCCAGCAGCTTAGAAGGTAGACGGACGAATTCACCCCTCCACTTT. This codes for CASSLEGRRTNSPLHF.

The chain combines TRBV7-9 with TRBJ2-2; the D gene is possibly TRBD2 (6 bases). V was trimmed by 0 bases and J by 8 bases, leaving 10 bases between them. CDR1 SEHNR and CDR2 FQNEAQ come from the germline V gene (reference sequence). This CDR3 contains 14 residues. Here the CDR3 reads CASSLAGGSGELFF. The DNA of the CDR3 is TGTGCCAGCAGCTTAGCGGGAGGCAGTGGGGAGCTGTTTTTT.

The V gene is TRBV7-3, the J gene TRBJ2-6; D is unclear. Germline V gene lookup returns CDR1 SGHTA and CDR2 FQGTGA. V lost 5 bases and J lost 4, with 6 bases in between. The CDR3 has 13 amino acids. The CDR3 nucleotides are TGTGCCAGCAGCCCCACAGGGGCCAACGTCCTGACTTTC. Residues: CASSPTGANVLTF. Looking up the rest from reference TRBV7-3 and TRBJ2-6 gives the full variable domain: GAGVSQTPSNKVTEKGKYVELRCDPISGHTALYWYRQSLGQGPEFLIYFQGTGAADDSGLPNDRFFAVRPEGSVSTLKIQRTERGDSAVYLCASSPTGANVLTFGAGSRLTVL.

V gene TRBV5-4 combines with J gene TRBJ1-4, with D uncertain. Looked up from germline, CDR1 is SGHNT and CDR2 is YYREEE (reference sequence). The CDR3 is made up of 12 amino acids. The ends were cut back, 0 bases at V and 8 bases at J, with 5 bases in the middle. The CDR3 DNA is TGTGCCAGCAGCTTGGGAGGGGAAAAACTGTTTTTT. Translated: CASSLGGEKLFF.